Each of the 11 T cell receptor beta chains below was sequenced from the same sample in a study of blood T cell repertoires in COVID-19 (dated by TCRdb to 2018 to 2020). Library prep was done by the immunoSEQ multiplex PCR assay. What TCRdb holds here is the immuneACCESS table cut down to in-frame rearrangements. Part of the clones is not present; checked against another copy, under half of the missing clones reflect an unresolved V gene, and the others are unexplained. This sample holds 200,000 to 300,000 clones; about 89% were observed only once. The top ten constitute 4.1% of the sample. The source material was PBMCs or T cells enriched from blood (not recorded which). Source of these receptors: a woman aged 30 to 39 who had recovered from COVID-19.

CDR3 nucleotide sequence: TGCGCCAGCAGCCAATTCGGACTAGCGGGAGTAGGGACGTCGGATACGCAGTATTTT. As protein: CASSQFGLAGVGTSDTQYF. The genes are TRBV4-3 and TRBJ2-3; TRBD2 matches 13 bases. The CDR3 extends over 19 amino acids. V lost 2 bases to trimming and J lost 6 bases; unmatched junction nucleotides: 14. Germline V CDR1 and CDR2: LGHNA, YSLEER.

V gene TRBV7-6 combines with J gene TRBJ2-7; D possibly corresponds to TRBD1 (5 bases). Germline CDR1 SGHVS, CDR2 FNYEAQ. The CDR3 has 12 residues. The V gene lost 5 bases and the J gene lost 9 bases, with 14 bases spanning the gap. CDR3 loop: CASSPSQGWQYF. The CDR3 region has the DNA TGTGCCAGCAGCCCCTCCCAGGGTTGGCAGTACTTC.

The chain couples TRBV6-2 or TRBV6-3 to TRBJ2-7; TRBD2 aligns across 8 bases. This CDR3 spans 15 amino acids. V lost 6 bases, J lost 5 bases, and 12 bases stayed unmatched. CDR1 MNHEY and CDR2 SVGEGT come from the germline V gene. In DNA form, the CDR3 reads TGTGCCAGCAGCATGGGCCCCGGGAGGGCCCACGAGCAGTACTTC. It yields the protein CASSMGPGRAHEQYF.

This chain links TRBV6-5 with TRBJ1-5; D gene uncertain. The CDR3 spans 14 residues. From germline, CDR1 is MNHEY and CDR2 SVGAGI. Deletions cut 0 bases from V and 4 bases from J, with 7 bases between. The CDR3 DNA follows: TGTGCCAGCAGTTACTCCGGAGCTAATCAGCCCCAGCATTTT. Translation gives CASSYSGANQPQHF.

The genes are TRBV5-4 and TRBJ1-2; no firm D call. Trimming pared 4 bases from V and 7 bases from J, leaving 20 bases between. Germline loops: CDR1 SGHNT, CDR2 YYREEE (reference sequence). This CDR3 region has 15 residues. This CDR3 reads CASSRPGKDLGGYTF. DNA of the CDR3: TGTGCCAGCAGCCGCCCGGGAAAAGATTTAGGTGGCTACACCTTC.

The J gene is TRBJ2-2, the V gene TRBV7-3; 12 bases line up with TRBD2. Germline-derived CDR1 and CDR2 are SGHTA and FQGTGA. This CDR3 spans 18 amino acids. The J segment lost 3 bases and the V segment lost 5 bases, leaving 10 bases of the junction unmatched. CDR3 DNA: TGTGCCAGCAGCGGAGGACTAGCGGGATATCCTCACACCGGGGAGCTGTTTTTT. Amino acid sequence: CASSGGLAGYPHTGELFF.

The rearrangement joins TRBV19 to TRBJ2-7; possible D gene TRBD2, 6 bases. V lost 3 bases to trimming and J lost 3 bases, with 21 bases between them. The germline V gene has CDR1 LNHDA and CDR2 SQIVND (reference sequence). CDR3 length: 17 residues. CDR3 DNA: TGTGCCAGTAGTATCCCCGCTGGACTAAGGGCGGGCTACGAGCAGTACTTC. Its protein is CASSIPAGLRAGYEQYF.

This rearrangement joins TRBV28 to TRBJ2-7; 8 bases align to TRBD1. Germline-derived CDR1 and CDR2 are MDHEN and SYDVKM. The J segment lost 2 bases and the V segment lost 0 bases, leaving 3 bases of the junction unmatched. The CDR3 length is 15 residues. CDR3 residues: CASSLWDRATYEQYF. DNA of the CDR3: TGTGCCAGCAGTTTATGGGACAGGGCAACCTACGAGCAGTACTTC.

V usage is TRBV2 and J usage is TRBJ2-3; no clear D. The CDR3 has 11 amino acids. Germline lookup yields CDR1 SNHLY and CDR2 FYNNEI. Trimming removed 6 bases at V and 5 bases at J, with 6 bases between. DNA for the CDR3: TGTGCCAGCAGACTATTAGATACGCAGTATTTT. This codes for CASRLLDTQYF.

Comment on this clone: The same CDR3 arises from other DNA sequences in this sample as well. The genes are TRBV6-5 and TRBJ1-1; no firm D call. With 5 bases removed from V and 0 bases from J, the gap between germline ends came to 7 bases. CDR1 and CDR2 from the germline V gene are MNHEY and SVGAGI. The CDR3 runs 13 residues. CDR3 loop: CASSRGLNTEAFF. CDR3 in DNA: TGTGCCAGCAGTCGAGGGTTGAACACTGAAGCTTTCTTT.

The gene calls are TRBV3-1 (or the pseudogene TRBV3-2) and TRBJ1-1, with 8 bases aligning to TRBD1. Per germline, CDR1 LGHDT and CDR2 YNNKEL (reference sequence). V dropped 4 bases and J dropped 9; count of bases not matched to a gene: 10. This CDR3 has 14 amino acids. CDR3 amino acids: CASSPETTGAKAFF. The CDR3 DNA reads as TGTGCCAGCAGCCCGGAAACGACAGGGGCAAAAGCTTTCTTT.